This TCR beta chain derives from a study of cytomegalovirus exposure and HLA in healthy donors. Study-wide background: In a previous analysis, 110 million or so unique TCR beta sequences were found from 150 million to 200 million T cells. Study-wide results and caveats: In an earlier analysis, most TCR beta V segments were productive about 87% or about 30% of the time. Accounts indicate the classifier identified cytomegalovirus status with strong specificity and sensitivity.

With 60 Vbeta and 13 Jbeta primers, the PCR was carried out. Repertoires were generated with immunoSEQ multiplex PCR, while TCRdb's copy carries only in-frame clones and drops some. The table shows about 100,000 clones, with over 70% occurring only once. To note about this clone: Antigen: not known.

The source material was PBMCs. This receptor was taken from a man aged 45-60 years in good health and CMV-seronegative.

DNA of the CDR3: TGTGCCAGCAGCTTAGCCCCAGCGGGTAGCACAGATACGCAGTATTTT. It yields the protein CASSLAPAGSTDTQYF. This chain joins TRBV7-6 and TRBJ2-3; a weak D match, TRBD2 (6 bases). Between the trimmed V and J ends, which lost 0 bases and 0 bases, there was a span of 10 bases. Per germline, CDR1 SGHVS and CDR2 FNYEAQ. CDR3 length: 16 amino acids.